The 10 T cell receptor beta chains in this list originate from one sample, sequenced in a study of control samples from healthy donors and cancer patients (TCRdb year 2020). The library came from the immunoSEQ multiplex PCR assay. TCRdb retrieved this table from immuneACCESS and kept in-frame rearrangements only. Not all clones are present; in checked studies, unresolved V genes account for under half, and no reason is known for the remainder. This sample holds 65,000 to 80,000 clones; around 86% were observed only once. Of the sample, over 8% is held by the ten largest clones. The specimen was PBMCs. These receptors came from a woman aged 45-60 years with colorectal cancer.

The genes are TRBV7-2 and TRBJ2-2; D not certain. The germline CDR1 and CDR2 sequences are SGHTA and FQGNSA. The CDR3 consists of 15 residues. Trimming stripped 3 bases from V and 0 bases from J, with 8 bases between. In DNA form, the CDR3 reads TGTGCCAGCAGCTTTAAAGAGTCGAACACCGGGGAGCTGTTTTTT. Translating gives CASSFKESNTGELFF.

With regard to this clone: Other DNA sequences in this sample translate to the same CDR3. V gene TRBV7-2 combines with J gene TRBJ1-1; D is unresolved. The germline V gene encodes CDR1 SGHTA and CDR2 FQGNSA. Trimming cost V 0 bases and J 3 bases, with 5 bases left between them. The CDR3 runs 13 residues. CDR3 residues: CASSLAGDTEAFF. In DNA form, the CDR3 reads TGTGCCAGCAGCTTAGCCGGGGACACTGAAGCTTTCTTT.

The chain has TRBV2 and TRBJ2-6, with a possible D match to TRBD1 (5 bases). Germline CDR1 reads SNHLY; CDR2 reads FYNNEI. Between the trimmed V and J ends, which lost 1 base and 3 bases, there was a span of 7 bases. The CDR3 is made up of 15 amino acids. CDR3 in amino acids: CASSEGRVGANVLTF. CDR3 nucleotides: TGTGCCAGCAGTGAAGGCAGGGTTGGGGCCAACGTCCTGACTTTC.

V and J are TRBV28 and TRBJ2-5; D remains unclear. This CDR3 is built from 14 residues. CDR1 is MDHEN and CDR2 is SYDVKM in the germline V gene. The V gene lost 3 bases and the J gene lost 1 base, with 9 bases spanning the gap. CDR3 nucleotide sequence: TGTGCCAGCAGTTTGAGGCGGACCCAAGAGACCCAGTACTTC. It specifies CASSLRRTQETQYF.

Of note for this clone: The sample contains more than one DNA sequence encoding this CDR3. The V and J genes are TRBV7-2 and TRBJ1-5, with D unclear. The CDR3 is 14 amino acids. The germline V and J ends were trimmed by 1 base and 4 bases, with 8 bases remaining between them. CDR1 and CDR2 (germline): SGHTA, FQGNSA. Here the CDR3 DNA reads TGTGCCAGCAGCTTAGTGGGCGGAAATCAGCCCCAGCATTTT. Translating gives CASSLVGGNQPQHF.

The chain employs TRBV18 and TRBJ2-2, with TRBD2 identical over 11 bases. The CDR3 has 16 amino acids. The germline V gene has CDR1 KGHSH and CDR2 LQKENI. The trim removed 4 bases at V and 4 bases at J, leaving 5 bases unmatched. The CDR3 bases are TGTGCCAGCTCACTCACTAGCGGGGGAGTCACCGGGGAGCTGTTTTTT. Amino acids: CASSLTSGGVTGELFF.

V usage is TRBV7-3 and J usage is TRBJ2-2; no clear D gene. The CDR3 extends over 15 amino acids. Trimming shortened V by 0 bases and J by 2 bases, and 7 bases separated the two germline ends. Germline V gene lookup returns CDR1 SGHTA and CDR2 FQGTGA. The DNA for the CDR3 is TGTGCCAGCAGCTTAACCGACTTAAACACCGGGGAGCTGTTTTTT. As protein: CASSLTDLNTGELFF.

The chain links TRBV19 to TRBJ2-5, with 7 bases matching TRBD1. Per the germline V gene, CDR1 is LNHDA and CDR2 is SQIVND (reference sequence). V gave up 3 bases and J gave up 5 bases; unmatched junction bases: 6. There are 14 residues in the CDR3. The CDR3 loop reads CASSISGGRETQYF. CDR3 DNA: TGTGCCAGTAGTATTTCAGGGGGACGGGAGACCCAGTACTTC.

The rearrangement links TRBV30 to TRBJ1-4; D gene unclear. The CDR3 has 15 amino acids. V gave up 3 bases and J gave up 7 bases, with 18 bases separating them. Germline-derived CDR1 and CDR2 are GTSNPN and SVGIG (reference sequence). The CDR3 loop is CAWRIFGRSSEKLFF. CDR3 DNA sequence: TGTGCCTGGAGAATTTTCGGGAGATCGAGTGAAAAACTGTTTTTT. Complete variable domain (other parts from reference TRBV30 and TRBJ1-4): SQTIHQWPATLVQPVGSPLSLECTVEGTSNPNLYWYRQAAGRGLQLLFYSVGIGQISSEVPQNLSASRPQDRQFILSSKKLLLSDSGFYLCAWRIFGRSSEKLFFGSGTQLSVL.

The genes are TRBV7-2 and TRBJ2-3, with TRBD2 matching over 14 bases. The CDR3 has 16 amino acids. V gave up 5 bases and J gave up 4 bases; unmatched junction bases: 5. Germline CDR1 SGHTA, CDR2 FQGNSA. DNA for the CDR3: TGTGCCAGCAGCCTGACTAGCGGGGGGGACGCAGATACGCAGTATTTT. It yields the protein CASSLTSGGDADTQYF.